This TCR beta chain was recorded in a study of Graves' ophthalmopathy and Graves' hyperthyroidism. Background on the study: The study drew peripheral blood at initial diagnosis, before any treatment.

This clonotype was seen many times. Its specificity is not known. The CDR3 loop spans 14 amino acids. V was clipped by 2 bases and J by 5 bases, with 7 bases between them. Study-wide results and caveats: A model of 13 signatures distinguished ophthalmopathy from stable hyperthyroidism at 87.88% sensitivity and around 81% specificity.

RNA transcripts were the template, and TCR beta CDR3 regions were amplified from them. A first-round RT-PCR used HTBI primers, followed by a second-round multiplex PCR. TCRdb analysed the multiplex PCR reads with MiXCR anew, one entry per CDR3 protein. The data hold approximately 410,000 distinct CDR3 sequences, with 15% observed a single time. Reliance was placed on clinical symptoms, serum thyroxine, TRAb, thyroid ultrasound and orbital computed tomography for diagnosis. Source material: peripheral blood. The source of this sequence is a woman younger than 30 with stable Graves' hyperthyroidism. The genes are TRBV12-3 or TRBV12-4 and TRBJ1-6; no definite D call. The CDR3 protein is CASSLRRDNSPLHF. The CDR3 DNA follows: TGTGCCAGCAGTTTACGCAGAGATAATTCACCCCTCCACTTT.